These 30 T cell receptor beta chains were sequenced from one sample in a study of shared clonotypes between healthy human individuals. The data were produced by immunoSEQ multiplex PCR, yet TCRdb's version contains in-frame clones alone and is incomplete. The data hold 1,400,000 or so clones, with around 98.5% observed a single time. Sequenced input: naive CD4+ T cells sorted from blood. Subset defined: CD45RA+ positively selected. These receptors all come from a man aged 30 to 45 in good health.

The chain joins TRBV4-1 to TRBJ2-7, with D unresolved. Germline-derived CDR1 and CDR2 are MGHRA and YSYEKL. The V end was cut by 3 bases, the J end by 2 bases, with 8 bases between. This CDR3 has 13 residues. The CDR3 is CASSHDPPYEQYF. In nucleotides, the CDR3 is TGCGCCAGCAGCCATGACCCTCCCTACGAGCAGTACTTC.

In DNA, the CDR3 is TGTGCCAGCAGCCAGGGCGACAGGGCCCCCTATGGCTACACCTTC. Translation: CASSQGDRAPYGYTF. This rearrangement joins TRBV14 to TRBJ1-2, with 7 bases matching TRBD1. V shed 3 bases and J 4 bases; nucleotides not matched to a gene: 8. CDR3 size: 15 residues. From germline, CDR1 is SGHDN and CDR2 FVKESK.

The chain has TRBV7-2 and TRBJ2-7, with D maybe TRBD2 (6 bases). The CDR3 covers 15 residues. Trimming pared 5 bases from V and 4 bases from J, leaving 18 bases between. In germline, CDR1 is SGHTA, CDR2 FQGNSA. The CDR3 here is CASSPGVSIGYEQYF. The CDR3 coding sequence is TGTGCCAGCAGCCCGGGAGTCTCGATTGGTTACGAGCAGTACTTC. Full variable domain (remainder filled in from reference TRBV7-2 and TRBJ2-7): GAGVSQSPSNKVTEKGKDVELRCDPISGHTALYWYRQSLGQGLEFLIYFQGNSAPDKSGLPSDRFSAERTGGSVSTLTIQRTQQEDSAVYLCASSPGVSIGYEQYFGPGTRLTVT.

V is TRBV27 and J is TRBJ2-1; 11 nucleotides match TRBD2. CDR3 length: 15 residues. Germline V lookup: CDR1 MNHEY, CDR2 SMNVEV (reference sequence). With V trimmed by 6 bases and J by 3 bases, 4 bases remained unmatched. CDR3 nucleotides: TGTGCCAGCAGGATAGCGGGAGGGAACTACAATGAGCAGTTCTTC. Protein product: CASRIAGGNYNEQFF.

The rearrangement joins TRBV2 to TRBJ1-1; 9 bases align to TRBD1. The CDR3 covers 13 residues. CDR1 is SNHLY and CDR2 is FYNNEI in the germline V gene. CDR3 in DNA: TGTGCGGGACAGGGAGCGAAGTCCACTGAAGCTTTCTTT. As protein: CAGQGAKSTEAFF.

This chain connects TRBV19 to TRBJ1-2; 7 nucleotides line up with TRBD1. The germline V gene encodes CDR1 LNHDA and CDR2 SQIVND (reference sequence). This CDR3 spans 15 amino acids. V dropped 2 bases and J dropped 6; count of bases not matched to a gene: 9. The CDR3 spells CASSIKVRGINGYTF. The CDR3 DNA sequence: TGTGCCAGTAGTATAAAAGTCAGGGGGATTAATGGCTACACCTTC. Combining the CDR3 with reference TRBV19 and TRBJ1-2 gives the whole variable domain DGGITQSPKYLFRKEGQNVTLSCEQNLNHDAMYWYRQDPGQGLRLIYYSQIVNDFQKGDIAEGYSVSREKKESFPLTVTSAQKNPTAFYLCASSIKVRGINGYTFGSGTRLTVV.

The gene calls are TRBV11-1 and TRBJ2-1; 10 bases align to TRBD1. The J segment lost 6 bases and the V segment lost 1 base, leaving 15 bases of the junction unmatched. This CDR3 has 19 amino acids. CDR1 and CDR2 (germline): SGHAT, FQDESV (reference sequence). The CDR3 nucleotides are TGTGCCAGCAGCTTAGAGCTCGACAGGGGGCTTTTTAGTATCAATGAGCAGTTCTTC. Its protein product is CASSLELDRGLFSINEQFF.

The genes are TRBV5-1 and TRBJ1-2; a possible D gene is TRBD1 (5 bases). CDR3 length: 14 amino acids. Germline V gene sequence: CDR1 SGHRS, CDR2 YFSETQ. With 0 bases removed from V and 8 bases from J, the gap between germline ends came to 14 bases. CDR3 coding DNA: TGCGCCAGCAGCTTGGGACCGACCGGGGGAGGCTACACCTTC. It is translated as CASSLGPTGGGYTF.

This chain connects TRBV9 to TRBJ1-3; D is uncertain. The length of the CDR3 is 16 residues. The germline V gene encodes CDR1 SGDLS and CDR2 YYNGEE. V lost 0 bases and J lost 0, with 10 bases in between. The CDR3 sequence is CASSVGKESSGNTIYF. CDR3 DNA sequence: TGTGCCAGCAGCGTAGGGAAGGAGAGCTCTGGAAACACCATATATTTT.

V and J are TRBV18 and TRBJ1-3; unclear D gene. The V and J ends lost 3 bases and 0 bases respectively, with 12 bases between them. There are 16 residues in the CDR3. CDR1 KGHSH and CDR2 LQKENI come from the germline V gene. The CDR3 region is CASSPNTRSSGNTIYF. The CDR3 DNA reads TGTGCCAGCTCACCCAACACTAGGAGCTCTGGAAACACCATATATTTT.

CDR3 nucleotide sequence: TGTGCCAGCAGCCCCCGATGGGGGTTGGAGAACGAGCAGTACTTC. Translating it yields CASSPRWGLENEQYF. This sequence joins TRBV14 and TRBJ2-7, with D possibly called TRBD1 or TRBD2 (5 bases each). Per germline, CDR1 SGHDN and CDR2 FVKESK. The CDR3 contains 15 residues. The ends were cut back, 4 bases at V and 5 bases at J, with 18 bases in the middle.

The chain combines TRBV7-2 with TRBJ2-1; 10 nucleotides match TRBD2. Trimming cost V 5 bases and J 6 bases; bases outside gene matches: 7. From germline, CDR1 is SGHTA and CDR2 FQGNSA. The CDR3 loop spans 15 amino acids. The CDR3 here is CASSGSGRVSNEQFF. CDR3 DNA: TGTGCCAGCAGCGGCAGCGGGAGGGTTAGCAATGAGCAGTTCTTC.

The chain recombines TRBV18 with TRBJ2-1; TRBD1 matches at 8 bases. V shed 3 bases, J shed 1 base, and the junction held 11 bases outside the gene matches. CDR1 and CDR2 from the germline V gene are KGHSH and LQKENI. The length of the CDR3 is 18 residues. DNA for the CDR3: TGTGCCAGCTCACCGGCGATACAGGGGGTTTTTTCCTACAATGAGCAGTTCTTC. Its translation: CASSPAIQGVFSYNEQFF.

As concerns this clone: Other DNA sequences in this sample translate to the same CDR3. The chain recombines TRBV19 with TRBJ1-1; possible D gene TRBD1, 5 bases. The CDR3 extends over 12 amino acids. Per the germline V gene, CDR1 is LNHDA and CDR2 is SQIVND (reference sequence). Trimming shortened V by 1 base and J by 7 bases, and 7 bases separated the two germline ends. The CDR3 is CASSIGTSEAFF. CDR3 bases: TGTGCCAGTAGTATAGGGACAAGTGAAGCTTTCTTT.

The chain combines TRBV5-4 with TRBJ2-7; D remains unclear. Germline CDR1 reads SGHNT; CDR2 reads YYREEE (reference sequence). V was trimmed by 5 bases and J by 1 base, leaving 13 bases between them. The CDR3 totals 14 residues. This CDR3 is CASRPDRSSYEQYF. The CDR3 DNA follows: TGTGCCAGCAGACCAGACCGATCGTCCTACGAGCAGTACTTC.

The chain recombines TRBV9 with TRBJ2-3, with TRBD2 identical over 16 bases. The V gene's germline CDR1 is SGDLS and CDR2 YYNGEE. V gave up 2 bases and J gave up 4 bases; unmatched junction bases: 4. The CDR3 sequence is 17 residues long. CDR3 in DNA: TGTGCCAGCAGCGTGGGACTAGCGGGAGGGCTCCCAGATACGCAGTATTTT. Translating it yields CASSVGLAGGLPDTQYF.

A remark on this clone: At the DNA level, this CDR3 is encoded by other sequences in the same sample as well. The chain couples TRBV5-4 to TRBJ1-3, with D hard to call. This CDR3 is built from 15 residues. Germline V lookup: CDR1 SGHNT, CDR2 YYREEE (reference sequence). Trimming removed 0 bases from V and 0 bases from J, with 7 bases in between. CDR3 protein: CASSLGPGSGNTIYF. The CDR3 DNA is TGTGCCAGCAGCTTGGGTCCAGGCTCTGGAAACACCATATATTTT.

This chain uses TRBV5-6 with TRBJ2-1; D is perhaps TRBD1 (5 bases). V lost 2 bases and J lost 6, with 12 bases in between. The CDR3 is 14 residues long. Germline V gives CDR1 SGHDT, CDR2 YYEEEE. CDR3 nucleotides: TGTGCCAGCAGCTTAGAACCAGGGTCCAATGAGCAGTTCTTC. Translation: CASSLEPGSNEQFF. Looking up the rest from reference TRBV5-6 and TRBJ2-1 gives the full variable domain: DAGVTQSPTHLIKTRGQQVTLRCSPKSGHDTVSWYQQALGQGPQFIFQYYEEEERQRGNFPDRFSGHQFPNYSSELNVNALLLGDSALYLCASSLEPGSNEQFFGPGTRLTVL.

Concerning this clone itself: Other DNA sequences in the same sample also yield this CDR3. This rearrangement joins TRBV18 to TRBJ2-7; TRBD1 matches 7 bases. Unmatched junction bases numbered 0, after V lost 2 bases and J lost 5 bases. The CDR3 loop spans 12 amino acids. In germline, CDR1 is KGHSH, CDR2 LQKENI. Here the CDR3 DNA reads TGTGCCAGCTCACCAGACAGGGACGAGCAGTACTTC. Amino acid sequence: CASSPDRDEQYF.

In regard to this clone: This sample also contains other DNA sequences that code for the same CDR3. J is TRBJ2-5 and V is TRBV5-4, with 11 bases identical to TRBD2. The CDR3 spans 14 residues. J was trimmed by 4 bases and V by 2 bases; bases with no gene match: 1. Germline V gene lookup returns CDR1 SGHNT and CDR2 YYREEE (reference sequence). The CDR3: CASSLGLAGETQYF. CDR3 coding DNA: TGTGCCAGCAGCTTAGGACTAGCGGGAGAGACCCAGTACTTC.

The chain couples TRBV7-2 to TRBJ2-3; 9 nucleotides match TRBD1. The CDR3 is 15 amino acids. CDR1 is SGHTA, CDR2 FQGNSA, per germline. J was trimmed by 3 bases and V by 7 bases; bases with no gene match: 8. CDR3 bases: TGTGCCAGCACCTACACCGGGACAGGGACAGATACGCAGTATTTT. Its protein is CASTYTGTGTDTQYF.

This clone was seen a single time. The chain employs TRBV4-1 and TRBJ2-2, with D unresolved. The CDR3 covers 14 residues. V was clipped by 0 bases and J by 6 bases, with 8 bases between them. Germline assignment: CDR1 MGHRA and CDR2 YSYEKL. CDR3 in amino acids: CASSQDPAPGELFF. The CDR3 DNA reads TGCGCCAGCAGCCAAGATCCCGCGCCCGGGGAGCTGTTTTTT.

The genes are TRBV5-1 and TRBJ1-4, with D possibly matching TRBD1 (6 bases). Germline V gene data show CDR1 as SGHRS and CDR2 as YFSETQ. With 2 bases removed from V and 7 bases from J, the gap between germline ends came to 15 bases. The CDR3 sequence is 15 residues long. The CDR3 nucleotides read TGCGCCAGCAGCTTATCCACAGGGTTTAGTGAAAAACTGTTTTTT. This gives the protein CASSLSTGFSEKLFF.

The rearrangement links TRBV28 to TRBJ2-1; 12 bases map to TRBD2. Trimming removed 4 bases from V and 0 bases from J; junction bases left unmatched: 4. This CDR3 contains 17 residues. Germline lookup yields CDR1 MDHEN and CDR2 SYDVKM. The CDR3 DNA follows: TGTGCCAGCAGTTATGGACTAGCGGGAAGCTCCTACAATGAGCAGTTCTTC. Translated: CASSYGLAGSSYNEQFF.

V is TRBV7-9 and J is TRBJ2-2; the match to TRBD2 covers 9 bases. Germline CDR1 is SEHNR and CDR2 is FQNEAQ (reference sequence). CDR3 length equals 18 residues. The V gene end was trimmed by 1 base and the J gene end by 8 bases; junction bases not matched to a gene: 14. CDR3 nucleotide sequence: TGTGCCAGCAGCTTAGAGGTGTGGCGGGAGGGCCCCTCTGGGGAGCTGTTTTTT. Its protein is CASSLEVWREGPSGELFF.

This clone was counted once. This chain connects TRBV6-5 to TRBJ1-1, with 7 bases that match TRBD1. Trimming cost V 5 bases and J 4 bases; bases outside gene matches: 10. The CDR3 has 15 residues. The germline gives CDR1 MNHEY, CDR2 SVGAGI. CDR3 DNA: TGTGCCAGCAGTGGAAAGACAGGGATGGCCACTGAAGCTTTCTTT. Protein product: CASSGKTGMATEAFF.

This rearrangement joins TRBV5-6 to TRBJ1-4; D call uncertain. This CDR3 is built from 12 residues. V was shortened by 1 base and J by 8 bases, with 6 bases between the two germline ends. The germline CDR1 and CDR2 sequences are SGHDT and YYEEEE. Here the CDR3 reads CASSLPSEKLFF. In DNA form, the CDR3 reads TGTGCCAGCAGCTTGCCCTCCGAAAAACTGTTTTTT.

The rearrangement uses TRBV6-1 and TRBJ2-3; no reliable D call. The CDR3 has 14 residues. The germline CDR1 and CDR2 sequences are MNHNS and SASEGT. Trimming left V 7 bases short and J 0 bases short, with 11 bases between. For the CDR3, the DNA is TGTGCCAGCACCACGAGACCCAGCACAGATACGCAGTATTTT. It yields the protein CASTTRPSTDTQYF.

CDR3 nucleotide sequence: TGTGCCAGCAACCCTATAGCGGGAGGACTGACAGATACGCAGTATTTT. Translating it yields CASNPIAGGLTDTQYF. This sequence joins TRBV7-6 and TRBJ2-3, with 10 bases that match TRBD2. With 7 bases clipped from V and 3 bases from J, the junction kept 10 bases outside the gene matches. Germline loops: CDR1 SGHVS, CDR2 FNYEAQ. The CDR3 is made up of 16 amino acids.

The V call is TRBV10-3, the J call TRBJ2-7; a weak D match, TRBD1 (6 bases). The germline V gene has CDR1 ENHRY and CDR2 SYGVKD. V was cut by 6 bases and J by 3 bases, with 15 bases left in between. The CDR3 length is 14 residues. CDR3 DNA sequence: TGTGCCATCAGAGAAGACAGGAGCTTCTACGAGCAGTACTTC. This gives the protein CAIREDRSFYEQYF.